These 15 T cell receptor beta chains originate from one sample sequenced in a study of blood T cell repertoires in COVID-19. Profiled with immunoSEQ multiplex PCR; TCRdb holds only in-frame clones, not every one. Of under 500,000 clones listed, 75% to 90% are singletons. What was sequenced was PBMCs or T cells enriched from blood (not recorded which). These receptors were collected from a man aged 30-40 years who had recovered from COVID-19.

The chain uses TRBV28 and TRBJ2-1; either TRBD1 or TRBD2 may fit D (10 bases each). The CDR3 is 20 residues long. Germline V gene sequence: CDR1 MDHEN, CDR2 SYDVKM. V lost 4 bases and J lost 8, with 33 bases in between. CDR3 bases: TGTGCCAGCAGTTCATTCCCCGGGACAGGGGCGCTAGCGGGAGATCATGAGCAGTTCTTC. Its translation is CASSSFPGTGALAGDHEQFF.

This sequence joins TRBV12-5 and TRBJ2-1, with D possibly TRBD2 on 5 matching bases. Germline V CDR1 and CDR2: LGHNT, FRNRAP. The CDR3 contains 18 residues. With 0 bases removed from V and 13 bases from J, the gap between germline ends came to 28 bases. The CDR3 coding sequence is TGTGCTAGTGGTTTGGTAGTGACGAGACTCGGACTGGAGGCCCCTCAGTTCTTC. Amino acids: CASGLVVTRLGLEAPQFF.

The rearrangement joins TRBV7-2 to TRBJ1-2; 8 positions agree with TRBD1. J gave up 1 base and V 5 bases, and 9 bases lay outside the gene matches. Per the germline V gene, CDR1 is SGHTA and CDR2 is FQGNSA. This CDR3 region has 16 residues. This chain's CDR3 is CASSLIRQGFNYGYTF. The CDR3 DNA reads as TGTGCCAGCAGCCTGATCCGACAGGGGTTTAACTATGGCTACACCTTC.

V usage is TRBV5-5 and J usage is TRBJ2-7, with D unresolved. CDR3 size: 14 residues. Germline V gene sequence: CDR1 SGHKS, CDR2 YYEKEE (reference sequence). Trimming stripped 0 bases from V and 4 bases from J, with 11 bases between. Here the CDR3 reads CASSLDPGPYEQYF. The CDR3, as DNA: TGTGCCAGCAGCTTGGATCCAGGCCCTTACGAGCAGTACTTC.

The chain joins TRBV7-6 to TRBJ2-2, with 14 bases lining up with TRBD2. Germline V gives CDR1 SGHVS, CDR2 FNYEAQ. This CDR3 is built from 19 residues. The trim removed 5 bases at V and 3 bases at J, leaving 11 bases unmatched. DNA of the CDR3: TGTGCCAGCAGCCCCGAGGGCCGACTAGCGGGAGGGTACACCGGGGAGCTGTTTTTT. The encoded protein is CASSPEGRLAGGYTGELFF.

This chain links TRBV7-6 with TRBJ2-5, with D maybe TRBD2 (5 bases). The V end lost 0 bases, the J end lost 9 bases, and 17 bases lay between the germline ends. Germline lookup yields CDR1 SGHVS and CDR2 FNYEAQ. The CDR3 covers 15 residues. CDR3 DNA: TGTGCCAGCAGCTTAGCAACACTAGGGTCCCAGGCCCAGTACTTC. Protein: CASSLATLGSQAQYF. Full variable domain (missing parts from reference TRBV7-6 and TRBJ2-5): GAGVSQSPRYKVTKRGQDVALRCDPISGHVSLYWYRQALGQGPEFLTYFNYEAQQDKSGLPNDRFSAERPEGSISTLTIQRTEQRDSAMYRCASSLATLGSQAQYFGPGTRLLVL.

The chain employs TRBV5-1 and TRBJ2-7; D is uncertain. V was pared by 0 bases and J by 2 bases, with 12 bases between. This CDR3 spans 15 amino acids. Germline V CDR1 and CDR2: SGHRS, YFSETQ. CDR3 nucleotide sequence: TGCGCCAGCAGCTTGGGGGCAAGTGGCACCTACGAGCAGTACTTC. It encodes CASSLGASGTYEQYF.

The chain recombines TRBV11-2 with TRBJ2-2; TRBD2 matches 14 bases. From germline, CDR1 is SGHAT and CDR2 FQNNGV. The ends lost 8 bases at V and 7 bases at J; junction bases unmatched: 15. This CDR3 is 18 amino acids long. As DNA, the CDR3 is TGTGCCAGCCAAACCGGACTAGCGGGAGGACCCGGGGGCGGGGAGCTGTTTTTT. Translated: CASQTGLAGGPGGGELFF.

V is TRBV12-3 or TRBV12-4 and J is TRBJ2-7, with a tentative D call TRBD1 (5 bases). This CDR3 region has 12 residues. Trimming took off 3 bases at V and 7 bases at J, with 10 bases between the two ends. CDR3 protein: CASSLYRFEQYF. In nucleotides, the CDR3 is TGTGCCAGCAGTTTGTACAGGTTTGAGCAGTACTTC.

This clone was seen just once. The chain couples TRBV5-1 to TRBJ1-3; possible D gene TRBD1, 5 bases. Trimming shortened V by 4 bases and J by 0 bases, and 8 bases separated the two germline ends. CDR1 and CDR2 from the germline V gene are SGHRS and YFSETQ. The CDR3 is 14 residues long. The CDR3 is CASSPGDSGNTIYF. In nucleotides, the CDR3 is TGCGCCAGCAGCCCGGGGGACTCTGGAAACACCATATATTTT.

The table lists this clone with a count of one. At one of its ends the junction is not consistent with the germline gene, which may arise from a read error. The V and J genes are TRBV18 and TRBJ2-5, with 11 positions matching TRBD2. The V gene's germline CDR1 is KGHSH and CDR2 LQKENI. This CDR3 region has 16 residues. The CDR3 loop reads CASSPQRLAGQETQYF. CDR3 nucleotides: TGTGCCAGCTCACCACAGAGACTAGCGGGGCAAGAGACTCAGTACTTC. The whole variable domain, filled in from reference TRBV18 and TRBJ2-5, reads NAGVMQNPRHLVRRRGQEARLRCSPMKGHSHVYWYRQLPEEGLKFMVYLQKENIIDESGMPKERFSAEFPKEGPSILRIQQVVRGDSAAYFCASSPQRLAGQETQYFGPGTRLLVL.

The chain has TRBV4-1 and TRBJ2-7, with 7 bases identical to TRBD2. CDR1 and CDR2 (germline): MGHRA, YSYEKL. Losses at the gene ends were 2 bases for V and 2 bases for J; bases not matched to a gene: 9. The CDR3 extends over 16 amino acids. The CDR3 region is CASSQSASGVPYEQYF. In nucleotides, the CDR3 is TGCGCCAGCAGCCAAAGTGCTAGCGGAGTCCCCTACGAGCAGTACTTC.

This clone was detected only a few times. The chain links TRBV7-9 to TRBJ1-6; tentatively, D is TRBD1 (5 bases). Germline V gene data show CDR1 as SEHNR and CDR2 as FQNEAQ (reference sequence). The length of the CDR3 is 14 residues. V lost 5 bases and J 7 bases, leaving 12 bases between the germline ends. CDR3 bases: TGTGCCAGCAGCCTAACAGGTCACAATTCACCCCTCCACTTT. It encodes CASSLTGHNSPLHF.

V is TRBV5-1 and J is TRBJ2-6, with D uncertain. The CDR3 has 14 residues. Trimming shortened V by 4 bases and J by 0 bases, and 5 bases separated the two germline ends. CDR1 and CDR2 (germline): SGHRS, YFSETQ. The CDR3 protein is CASSQDSGANVLTF. CDR3 nucleotide sequence: TGCGCCAGCAGCCAGGACTCTGGGGCCAACGTCCTGACTTTC. Using reference TRBV5-1 and TRBJ2-6 for the parts outside the CDR3, the full variable domain is KAGVTQTPRYLIKTRGQQVTLSCSPISGHRSVSWYQQTPGQGLQFLFEYFSETQRNKGNFPGRFSGRQFSNSRSEMNVSTLELGDSALYLCASSQDSGANVLTFGAGSRLTVL.

The V gene is TRBV6-5, the J gene TRBJ1-6; maybe TRBD1 (5 bases). This CDR3 is built from 14 residues. Per germline, CDR1 MNHEY and CDR2 SVGAGI. Trimming pared 3 bases from V and 8 bases from J, leaving 11 bases between. CDR3 DNA: TGTGCCAGCAGTTATGCCAGGGTGGATTCACCCCTCCACTTT. Its protein is CASSYARVDSPLHF.